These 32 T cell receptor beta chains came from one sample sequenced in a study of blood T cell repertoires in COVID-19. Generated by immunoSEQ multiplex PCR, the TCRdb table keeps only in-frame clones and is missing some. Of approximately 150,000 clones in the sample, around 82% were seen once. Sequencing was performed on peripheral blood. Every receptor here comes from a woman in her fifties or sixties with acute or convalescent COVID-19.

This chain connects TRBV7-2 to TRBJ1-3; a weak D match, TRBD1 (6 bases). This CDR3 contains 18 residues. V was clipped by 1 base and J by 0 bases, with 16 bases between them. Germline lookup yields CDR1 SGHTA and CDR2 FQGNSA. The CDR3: CASSLVGTQTYSGNTIYF. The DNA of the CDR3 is TGTGCCAGCAGCTTAGTAGGGACACAAACGTACTCTGGAAACACCATATATTTT.

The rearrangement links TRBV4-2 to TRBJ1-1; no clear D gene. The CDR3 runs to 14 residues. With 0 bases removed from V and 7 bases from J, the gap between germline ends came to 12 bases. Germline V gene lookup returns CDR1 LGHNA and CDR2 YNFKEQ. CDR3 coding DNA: TGTGCCAGCAGCCAAGATCCGGGAGGAGGTGAAGCTTTCTTT. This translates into CASSQDPGGGEAFF.

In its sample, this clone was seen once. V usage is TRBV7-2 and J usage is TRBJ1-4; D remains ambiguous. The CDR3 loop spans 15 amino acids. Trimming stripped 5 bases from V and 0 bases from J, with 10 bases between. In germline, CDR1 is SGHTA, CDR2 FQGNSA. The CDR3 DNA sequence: TGTGCCAGCAGCAAGCCCCAGGCAACTAATGAAAAACTGTTTTTT. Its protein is CASSKPQATNEKLFF.

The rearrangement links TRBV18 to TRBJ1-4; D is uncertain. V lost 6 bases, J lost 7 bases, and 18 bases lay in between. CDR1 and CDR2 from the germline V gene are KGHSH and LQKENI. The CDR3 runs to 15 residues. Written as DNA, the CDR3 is TGTGCCAGCTCGGCGAGGGAGGGAGCAGGTGAAAAACTGTTTTTT. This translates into CASSAREGAGEKLFF.

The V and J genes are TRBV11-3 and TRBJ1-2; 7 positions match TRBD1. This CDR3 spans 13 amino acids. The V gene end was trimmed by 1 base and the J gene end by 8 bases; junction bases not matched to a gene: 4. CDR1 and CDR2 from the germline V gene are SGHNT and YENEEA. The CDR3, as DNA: TGTGCCAGCAGCTTAGTCACAGGGGAAGGCTACACCTTC. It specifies CASSLVTGEGYTF. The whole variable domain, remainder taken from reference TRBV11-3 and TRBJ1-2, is EAGVVQSPRYKIIEKKQPVAFWCNPISGHNTLYWYLQNLGQGPELLIRYENEEAVDDSQLPKDRFSAERLKGVDSTLKIQPAELGDSAVYLCASSLVTGEGYTFGSGTRLTVV.

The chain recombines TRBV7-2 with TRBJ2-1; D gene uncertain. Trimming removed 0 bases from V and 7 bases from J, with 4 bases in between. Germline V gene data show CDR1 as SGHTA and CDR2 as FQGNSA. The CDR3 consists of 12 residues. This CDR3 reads CASSLARNEQFF. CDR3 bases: TGTGCCAGCAGCTTAGCGAGGAATGAGCAGTTCTTC.

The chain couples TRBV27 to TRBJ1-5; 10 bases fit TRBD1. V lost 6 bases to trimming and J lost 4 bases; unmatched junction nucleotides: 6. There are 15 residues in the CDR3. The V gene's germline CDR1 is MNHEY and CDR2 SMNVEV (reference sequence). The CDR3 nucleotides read TGTGCCAGCAGGGGAGGACAGGGGGGGAATCAGCCCCAGCATTTT. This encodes CASRGGQGGNQPQHF.

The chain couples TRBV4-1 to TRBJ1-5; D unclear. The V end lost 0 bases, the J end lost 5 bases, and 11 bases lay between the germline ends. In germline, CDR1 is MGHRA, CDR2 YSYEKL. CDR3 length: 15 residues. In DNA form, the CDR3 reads TGCGCCAGCAGCCAAGATAGCGACCCCTATCAGCCCCAGCATTTT. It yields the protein CASSQDSDPYQPQHF.

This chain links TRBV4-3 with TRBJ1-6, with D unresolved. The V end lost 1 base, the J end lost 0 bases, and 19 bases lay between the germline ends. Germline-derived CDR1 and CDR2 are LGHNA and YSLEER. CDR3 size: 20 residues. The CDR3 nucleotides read TGCGCCAGCAGCCAAGGAGAGCTTTACTGGTCGAGCTCCTATAATTCACCCCTCCACTTT. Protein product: CASSQGELYWSSSYNSPLHF.

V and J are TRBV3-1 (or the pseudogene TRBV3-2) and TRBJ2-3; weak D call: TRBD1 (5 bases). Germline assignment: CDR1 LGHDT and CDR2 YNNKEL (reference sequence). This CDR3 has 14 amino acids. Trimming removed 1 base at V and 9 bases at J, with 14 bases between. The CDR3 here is CASSQVQRPGTQYF. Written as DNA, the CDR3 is TGTGCCAGCAGCCAAGTCCAGAGACCAGGGACGCAGTATTTT.

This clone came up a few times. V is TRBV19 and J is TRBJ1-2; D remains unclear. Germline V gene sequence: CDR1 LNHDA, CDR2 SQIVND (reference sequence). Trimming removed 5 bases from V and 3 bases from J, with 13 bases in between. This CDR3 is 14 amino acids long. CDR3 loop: CASSAPAGYYGYTF. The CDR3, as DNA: TGTGCCAGTAGTGCCCCGGCAGGATACTATGGCTACACCTTC.

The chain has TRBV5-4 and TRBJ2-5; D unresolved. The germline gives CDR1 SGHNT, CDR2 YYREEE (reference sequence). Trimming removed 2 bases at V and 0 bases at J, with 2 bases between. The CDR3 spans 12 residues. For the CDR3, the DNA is TGTGCCAGCAGCTTCAACCAAGAGACCCAGTACTTC. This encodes CASSFNQETQYF.

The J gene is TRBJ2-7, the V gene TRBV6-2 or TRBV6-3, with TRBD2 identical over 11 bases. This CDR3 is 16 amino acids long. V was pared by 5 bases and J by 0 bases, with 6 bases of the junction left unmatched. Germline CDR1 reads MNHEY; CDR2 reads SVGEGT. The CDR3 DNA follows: TGTGCCAGCAGTAAGAAACTAGCGGGGGACTCCTACGAGCAGTACTTC. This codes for CASSKKLAGDSYEQYF.

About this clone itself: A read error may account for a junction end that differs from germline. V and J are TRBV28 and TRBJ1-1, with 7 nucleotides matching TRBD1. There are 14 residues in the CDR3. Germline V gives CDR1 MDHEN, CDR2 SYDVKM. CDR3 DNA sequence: TGTGCCAGCAGTCCCTACTCTTACAGGGGTGCGGAAGTCTTT. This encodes CASSPYSYRGAEVF.

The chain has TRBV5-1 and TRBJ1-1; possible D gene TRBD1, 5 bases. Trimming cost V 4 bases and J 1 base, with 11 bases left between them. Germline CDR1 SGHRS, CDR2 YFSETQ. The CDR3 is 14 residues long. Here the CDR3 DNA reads TGCGCCAGCAGCATGACAGCTTCGAACACTGAAGCTTTCTTT. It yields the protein CASSMTASNTEAFF.

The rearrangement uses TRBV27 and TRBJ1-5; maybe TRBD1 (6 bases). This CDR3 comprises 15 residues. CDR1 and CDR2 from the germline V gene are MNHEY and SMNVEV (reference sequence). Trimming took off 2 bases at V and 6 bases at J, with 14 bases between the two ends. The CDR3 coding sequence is TGTGCCAGCAGTTTAGACCCTGGACAGCGTCAGCCCCAGCATTTT. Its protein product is CASSLDPGQRQPQHF.

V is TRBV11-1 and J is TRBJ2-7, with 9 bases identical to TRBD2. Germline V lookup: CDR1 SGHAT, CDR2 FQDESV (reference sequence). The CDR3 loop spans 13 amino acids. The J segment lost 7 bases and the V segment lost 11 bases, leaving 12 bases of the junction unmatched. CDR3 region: CARRRGGAGEQYF. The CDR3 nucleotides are TGTGCCCGCCGCCGCGGGGGGGCGGGGGAGCAGTACTTC. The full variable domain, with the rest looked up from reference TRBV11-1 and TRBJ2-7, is EAEVAQSPRYKITEKSQAVAFWCDPISGHATLYWYRQILGQGPELLVQFQDESVVDDSQLPKDRFSAERLKGVDSTLKIQPAELGDSAMYLCARRRGGAGEQYFGPGTRLTVT.

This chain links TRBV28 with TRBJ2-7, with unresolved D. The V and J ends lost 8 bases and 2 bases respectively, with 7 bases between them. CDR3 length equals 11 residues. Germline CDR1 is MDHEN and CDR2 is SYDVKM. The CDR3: CASGSPYEQYF. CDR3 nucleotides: TGTGCCAGCGGTAGCCCCTACGAGCAGTACTTC.

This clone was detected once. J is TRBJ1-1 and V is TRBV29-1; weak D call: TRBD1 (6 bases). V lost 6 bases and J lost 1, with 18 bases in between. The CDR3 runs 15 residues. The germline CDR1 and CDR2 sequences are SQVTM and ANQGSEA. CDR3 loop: CSVSGTSKGNTEAFF. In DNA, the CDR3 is TGCAGCGTCAGCGGGACATCGAAGGGGAACACTGAAGCTTTCTTT.

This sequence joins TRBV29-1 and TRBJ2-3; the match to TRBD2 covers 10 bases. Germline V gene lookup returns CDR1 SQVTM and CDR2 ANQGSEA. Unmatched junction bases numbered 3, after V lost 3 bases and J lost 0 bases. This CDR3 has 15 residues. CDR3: CSVDRAGGSTDTQYF. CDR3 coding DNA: TGCAGCGTTGATAGAGCGGGGGGGAGCACAGATACGCAGTATTTT.

In nucleotides, the CDR3 is TGTGCCAGCAGCTTAACCCGCATGACAGGGGGTAATGAGCAGTTCTTC. Its protein product is CASSLTRMTGGNEQFF. This rearrangement joins TRBV5-4 to TRBJ2-1; 9 nucleotides match TRBD1. V lost 2 bases, J lost 7 bases, and 10 bases stayed unmatched. The CDR3 has 16 residues. Germline V gives CDR1 SGHNT, CDR2 YYREEE (reference sequence).

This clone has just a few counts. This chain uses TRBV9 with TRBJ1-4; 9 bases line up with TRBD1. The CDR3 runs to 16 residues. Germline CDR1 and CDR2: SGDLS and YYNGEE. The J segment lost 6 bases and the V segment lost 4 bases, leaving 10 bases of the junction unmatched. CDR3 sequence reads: CASSPHPGQGDEKLFF. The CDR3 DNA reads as TGTGCCAGCAGCCCACACCCGGGACAGGGAGATGAAAAACTGTTTTTT.

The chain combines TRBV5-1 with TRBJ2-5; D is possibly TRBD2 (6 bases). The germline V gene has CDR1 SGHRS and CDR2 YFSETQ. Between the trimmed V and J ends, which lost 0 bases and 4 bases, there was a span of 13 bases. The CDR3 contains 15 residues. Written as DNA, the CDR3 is TGCGCCAGCAGCTTGGTAGGTAGCGGAGGAGAGACCCAGTACTTC. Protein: CASSLVGSGGETQYF.

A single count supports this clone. The CDR3 loop is CASSLGTYTEAFF. CDR3 sequence (DNA): TGTGCCAGCAGCTTAGGGACTTACACTGAAGCTTTCTTT. This chain connects TRBV13 to TRBJ1-1; D unresolved. The V gene's germline CDR1 is PRHDT and CDR2 FYEKMQ (reference sequence). The CDR3 covers 13 residues. V lost 0 bases and J lost 3, with 5 bases in between.

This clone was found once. CDR3 nucleotide sequence: TGTGCCAGCAGTTCCGCTGCCGGGACAGGTTATTACGAGCAGTACTTC. It codes for CASSSAAGTGYYEQYF. V usage is TRBV28 and J usage is TRBJ2-7; 8 bases line up with TRBD1. This CDR3 spans 16 amino acids. After removal of 4 bases from V and 4 bases from J, the junction contained 12 bases not matched to a gene. Germline-derived CDR1 and CDR2 are MDHEN and SYDVKM.

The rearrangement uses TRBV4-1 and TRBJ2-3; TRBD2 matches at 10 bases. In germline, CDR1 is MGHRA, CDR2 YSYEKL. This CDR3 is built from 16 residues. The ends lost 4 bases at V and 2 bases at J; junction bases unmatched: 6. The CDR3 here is CASSPERGGLTDTQYF. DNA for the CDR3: TGCGCCAGCAGCCCGGAGCGGGGGGGGCTCACAGATACGCAGTATTTT.

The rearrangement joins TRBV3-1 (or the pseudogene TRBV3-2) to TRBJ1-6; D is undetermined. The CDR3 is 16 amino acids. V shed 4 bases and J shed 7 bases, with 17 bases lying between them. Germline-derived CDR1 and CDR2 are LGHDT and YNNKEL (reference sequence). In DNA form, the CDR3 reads TGTGCCAGCAGCCGGAGAACCTCATTCCACAATTCACCCCTCCACTTT. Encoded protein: CASSRRTSFHNSPLHF.

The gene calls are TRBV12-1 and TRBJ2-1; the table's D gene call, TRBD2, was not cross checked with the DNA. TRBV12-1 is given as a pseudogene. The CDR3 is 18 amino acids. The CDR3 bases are TGTGCCAGCAGCTTTTTGAAGCGGGGGGGCCCTATGATTAATGAGCAGTTCTTC. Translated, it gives CASSFLKRGGPMINEQFF.

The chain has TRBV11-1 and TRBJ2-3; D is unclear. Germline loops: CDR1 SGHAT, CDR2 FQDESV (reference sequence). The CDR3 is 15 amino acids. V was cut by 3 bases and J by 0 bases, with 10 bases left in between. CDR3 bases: TGTGCCAGCAGCTTTGGGTCCGGGAGCACAGATACGCAGTATTTT. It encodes CASSFGSGSTDTQYF.

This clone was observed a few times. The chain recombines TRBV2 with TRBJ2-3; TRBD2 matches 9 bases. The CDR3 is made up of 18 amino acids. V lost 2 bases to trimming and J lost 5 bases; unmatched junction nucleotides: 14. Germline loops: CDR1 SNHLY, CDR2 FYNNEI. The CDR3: CASSEQIRIAGVGDTQYF. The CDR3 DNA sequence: TGTGCCAGCAGTGAACAAATACGAATAGCGGGGGTAGGAGATACGCAGTATTTT.

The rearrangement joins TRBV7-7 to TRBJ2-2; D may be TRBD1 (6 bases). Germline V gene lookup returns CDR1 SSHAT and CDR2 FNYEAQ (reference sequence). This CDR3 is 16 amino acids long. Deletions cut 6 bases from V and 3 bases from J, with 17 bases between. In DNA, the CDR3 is TGTGCCAGCAGTTCCTGGGACAAGGATTACACCGGGGAGCTGTTTTTT. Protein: CASSSWDKDYTGELFF.

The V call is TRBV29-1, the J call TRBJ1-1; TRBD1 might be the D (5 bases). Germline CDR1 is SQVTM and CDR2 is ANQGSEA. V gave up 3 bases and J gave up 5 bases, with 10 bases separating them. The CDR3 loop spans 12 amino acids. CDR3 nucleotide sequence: TGCAGCGTTGACCCACAGGTAACTGAAGCTTTCTTT. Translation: CSVDPQVTEAFF.